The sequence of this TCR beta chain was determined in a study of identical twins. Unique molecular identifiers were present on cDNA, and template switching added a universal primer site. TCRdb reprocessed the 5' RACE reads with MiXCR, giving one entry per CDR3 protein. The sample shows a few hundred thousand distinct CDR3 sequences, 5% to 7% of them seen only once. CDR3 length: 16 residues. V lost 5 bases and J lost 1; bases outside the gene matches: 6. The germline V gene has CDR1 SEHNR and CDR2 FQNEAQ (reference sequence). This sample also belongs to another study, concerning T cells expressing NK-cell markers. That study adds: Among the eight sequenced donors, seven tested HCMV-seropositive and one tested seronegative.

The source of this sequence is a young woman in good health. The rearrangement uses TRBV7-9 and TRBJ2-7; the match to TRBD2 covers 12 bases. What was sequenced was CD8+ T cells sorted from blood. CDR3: CASSPPTSGGSYEQYF. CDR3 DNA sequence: TGTGCCAGCAGCCCCCCGACTAGCGGGGGTTCCTACGAGCAGTACTTC. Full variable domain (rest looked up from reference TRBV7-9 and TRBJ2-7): DTGVSQNPRHKITKRGQNVTFRCDPISEHNRLYWYRQTLGQGPEFLTYFQNEAQLEKSRLLSDRFSAERPKGSFSTLEIQRTEQGDSAMYLCASSPPTSGGSYEQYFGPGTRLTVT.